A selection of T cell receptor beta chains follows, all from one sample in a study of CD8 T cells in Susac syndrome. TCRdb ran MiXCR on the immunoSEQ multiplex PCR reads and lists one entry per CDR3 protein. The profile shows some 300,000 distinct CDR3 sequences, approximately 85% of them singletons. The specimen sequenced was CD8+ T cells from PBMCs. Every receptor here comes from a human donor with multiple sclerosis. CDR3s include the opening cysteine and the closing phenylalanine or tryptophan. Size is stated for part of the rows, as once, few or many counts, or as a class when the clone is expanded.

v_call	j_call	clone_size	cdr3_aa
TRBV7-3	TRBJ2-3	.	CASPLAGGFTDTQYF
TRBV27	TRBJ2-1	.	CASSPASGRYNEQFF
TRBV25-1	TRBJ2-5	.	CASSLIQGLAETQYF
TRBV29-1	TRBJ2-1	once	CSVAGGTYNEQFF
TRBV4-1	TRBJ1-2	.	CASSQAGQALYGYTF
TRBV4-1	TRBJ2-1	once	CASSQEIGTSGRFSNEQFF
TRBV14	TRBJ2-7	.	CASSPGRRLEQYF
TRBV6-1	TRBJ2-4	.	CASSQSRTMRDDIQYF
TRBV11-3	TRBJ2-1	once	CASSLGGRSEQFF
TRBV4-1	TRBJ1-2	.	CASRQPGQGYGYTF
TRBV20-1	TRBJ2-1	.	CSARMDASSYNEQFF
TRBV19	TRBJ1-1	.	CASSHGTIITEAFF
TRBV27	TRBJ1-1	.	CASSSGITEAFF
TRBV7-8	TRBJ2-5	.	CASSHDWTQETQYF
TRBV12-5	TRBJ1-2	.	CASGGGTGYGYTF